This TCR beta chain was profiled in a study of T cells in Graves' hyperthyroidism and ophthalmopathy. Study findings and constraints: Expanded thyroid clonotypes (above 0.001) were mostly also found in blood. Ophthalmopathy onset followed model prediction by a median about six months. Separating ophthalmopathy from stable hyperthyroidism was achieved by a 13 V-J model.

The V gene's germline CDR1 is MNHEY and CDR2 SMNVEV (reference sequence). The CDR3 length is 13 residues. The V gene end was trimmed by 6 bases and the J gene end by 8 bases; junction bases not matched to a gene: 9. RNA transcripts provided the source from which TCR beta CDR3 regions were amplified. The HTBI set primed first-round TCR CDR3 RT-PCR. TCRdb re-called the multiplex PCR reads with MiXCR, one entry per CDR3 protein. The sample carries 390,000 or so distinct CDR3 sequences, over 12% recorded once. Ophthalmopathy patients had moderate-to-severe active disease, CAS ≥3, NOSPECS ≥4, and disease duration under 3 months. This clonotype was counted many times. Its antigen is not known.

Input material: blood. The sequence was obtained from a man between 18 and 35 years old with Graves' ophthalmopathy. The chain has TRBV27 and TRBJ1-2; 7 nucleotides agree with TRBD1. DNA of the CDR3: TGTGCCAGCAGGCCGACAGGGCAAGTAGGCTACACCTTC. Protein product: CASRPTGQVGYTF.